A single sample gave rise to the 29 T cell receptor beta chains below, sequenced in a study of response to subunit inactivated influenza vaccine. TCRdb re-analysed the RT-PCR reads in MiXCR, keeping a single row per CDR3 protein. The sample records roughly 500,000 distinct CDR3 sequences, more than 15% being singletons. The sample in question was CD4+ T cells sorted from PBMCs, obtained approximately 25 months after vaccination. The receptors shown here come from a man between 50 and 70 years old who received an inactivated influenza vaccine.

V and J are TRBV20-1 and TRBJ2-7; D unresolved. The CDR3 extends over 13 amino acids. Germline V gene sequence: CDR1 DFQATT, CDR2 SNEGSKA (reference sequence). V was cut by 4 bases and J by 1 base, with 11 bases left in between. The CDR3 DNA reads as TGCAGTGCTATGGTCGCGACTTCCTACGAGCAGTACTTC. It encodes CSAMVATSYEQYF.

This clonotype occurred a few times. V usage is TRBV28 and J usage is TRBJ2-1; D is undetermined. The V and J ends lost 3 bases and 9 bases respectively, with 9 bases between them. CDR3 length: 12 residues. The V gene's germline CDR1 is MDHEN and CDR2 SYDVKM. CDR3 loop: CASSFQVGEQFF. The CDR3 nucleotides are TGTGCCAGCAGTTTTCAGGTTGGTGAGCAGTTCTTC.

The gene calls are TRBV18 and TRBJ2-6; D might be TRBD1 (6 bases). Trimming removed 3 bases from V and 2 bases from J, with 11 bases in between. Germline loops: CDR1 KGHSH, CDR2 LQKENI. The CDR3 has 16 amino acids. CDR3: CASSPGHAPGANVLTF. The CDR3 region has the DNA TGTGCCAGCTCACCGGGACACGCTCCTGGGGCCAACGTCCTGACTTTC.

This chain joins TRBV5-1 and TRBJ1-1; D gene uncertain. Germline assignment: CDR1 SGHRS and CDR2 YFSETQ. V was shortened by 4 bases and J by 3 bases, with 16 bases between the two germline ends. This CDR3 is 15 amino acids long. CDR3 in DNA: TGCGCCAGCAGCCAAATGACCCCGGGAGACACTGAAGCTTTCTTT. Encoded protein: CASSQMTPGDTEAFF.

This clonotype was seen a single time. J is TRBJ2-5 and V is TRBV4-2; TRBD1 aligns across 8 bases. Germline V lookup: CDR1 LGHNA, CDR2 YNFKEQ. This CDR3 spans 15 amino acids. V trimming: 2 bases; J trimming: 2 bases; junction bases outside the gene matches: 4. CDR3 residues: CASSQQGDRQETQYF. The CDR3 coding sequence is TGTGCCAGCAGCCAACAAGGGGACAGGCAAGAGACCCAGTACTTC.

This chain joins TRBV5-6 and TRBJ2-3; 10 bases match TRBD2. The V gene end was trimmed by 0 bases and the J gene end by 7 bases; junction bases not matched to a gene: 8. Germline V gene data show CDR1 as SGHDT and CDR2 as YYEEEE. CDR3 length: 16 amino acids. The CDR3 DNA sequence: TGTGCCAGCAGCTTGGGTGGGCTAGCGGGGGCCAATACGCAGTATTTT. Its translation is CASSLGGLAGANTQYF.

V usage is TRBV5-1 and J usage is TRBJ2-7, with D hard to call. The germline CDR1 and CDR2 sequences are SGHRS and YFSETQ. The V end lost 5 bases, the J end lost 4 bases, and 10 bases lay between the germline ends. The CDR3 is made up of 12 amino acids. CDR3 in DNA: TGCGCCAGCAGGGAAGGAGAGTACGAGCAGTACTTC. It encodes CASREGEYEQYF.

V gene TRBV4-2 combines with J gene TRBJ1-1; D is unresolved. The CDR3 extends over 15 amino acids. With 0 bases removed from V and 4 bases from J, the gap between germline ends came to 12 bases. CDR1 is LGHNA, CDR2 YNFKEQ, per germline. The CDR3 coding sequence is TGTGCCAGCAGCCAAGAATGGGTCACCGGCACTGAAGCTTTCTTT. As protein: CASSQEWVTGTEAFF.

The chain recombines TRBV7-9 with TRBJ2-7; D gene unclear. There are 14 residues in the CDR3. The ends were cut back, 1 base at V and 8 bases at J, with 15 bases in the middle. From germline, CDR1 is SEHNR and CDR2 FQNEAQ (reference sequence). The CDR3 protein is CASSLDRAHPQQYF. CDR3 nucleotide sequence: TGTGCCAGCAGCTTAGACCGGGCTCACCCCCAGCAGTACTTC.

This clonotype has only a few counts. The V gene is TRBV6-2 or TRBV6-3, the J gene TRBJ2-1; 11 bases fit TRBD2. The V and J ends lost 6 bases and 8 bases, in that order; junction bases with no gene match: 12. Germline loops: CDR1 MNHEY, CDR2 SVGEGT. This CDR3 region has 16 residues. In DNA, the CDR3 is TGTGCCAGCAGCGCCCTCGGGCTAGCGGGAGGTCATGAGCAGTTCTTC. Its protein is CASSALGLAGGHEQFF.

This clonotype was counted between two and nine times. CDR3 sequence: CASSEQGQAKNIQYF. The CDR3 DNA reads TGTGCCAGCAGTGAACAGGGGCAAGCCAAAAACATTCAGTACTTC. V is TRBV2 and J is TRBJ2-4; possibly TRBD1 for D (6 bases). V lost 2 bases and J lost 0, with 8 bases in between. CDR1 is SNHLY, CDR2 FYNNEI, per germline. The CDR3 loop spans 15 amino acids.

This clonotype turned up a few times. The CDR3 DNA reads TGCAGTGCTACCCTCCCGGGAGGAAGGAACACCGGGGAGCTGTTTTTT. Its protein is CSATLPGGRNTGELFF. This chain connects TRBV20-1 to TRBJ2-2; 7 nucleotides align to TRBD2. V was pared by 4 bases and J by 1 base, with 9 bases of the junction left unmatched. CDR1 is DFQATT and CDR2 is SNEGSKA in the germline V gene (reference sequence). CDR3 length equals 16 residues.

There are a few counts of this clonotype. The chain links TRBV5-1 to TRBJ2-1, with 12 bases matching TRBD2. V lost 4 bases and J lost 6; bases outside the gene matches: 8. The germline gives CDR1 SGHRS, CDR2 YFSETQ. The CDR3 runs 16 residues. DNA of the CDR3: TGCGCCAGCAGCCTTAGACTAGCGGGAGTGGGCAATGAGCAGTTCTTC. This translates into CASSLRLAGVGNEQFF.

This clonotype has only a few counts. This chain joins TRBV4-3 and TRBJ2-3; no firm D call. CDR1 LGHNA and CDR2 YSLEER come from the germline V gene. Trimming shortened V by 2 bases and J by 2 bases, and 8 bases separated the two germline ends. CDR3 length: 14 residues. The CDR3 region is CASSQRLHTDTQYF. CDR3 DNA sequence: TGCGCCAGCAGCCAAAGACTTCACACAGATACGCAGTATTTT.

This clonotype was seen more than once but under ten times. The chain recombines TRBV20-1 with TRBJ2-3; 12 bases are a match to TRBD2. The germline gives CDR1 DFQATT, CDR2 SNEGSKA (reference sequence). Unmatched junction bases numbered 5, after V lost 6 bases and J lost 7 bases. The CDR3 runs 13 residues. CDR3 nucleotide sequence: TGCAGTGCCCGGACTAGCGGGGATAATACGCAGTATTTT. The encoded protein is CSARTSGDNTQYF.

This clonotype was counted at least ten times. The rearrangement joins TRBV29-1 to TRBJ1-5; D call uncertain. This CDR3 region has 13 residues. In germline, CDR1 is SQVTM, CDR2 ANQGSEA. Trimming stripped 4 bases from V and 3 bases from J, with 10 bases between. The CDR3 DNA reads as TGCAGCGTTGCTTCGAGTCCCAATCAGCCCCAGCATTTT. As protein: CSVASSPNQPQHF.

This clonotype was counted between two and nine times. The CDR3 protein is CASSSLATANTGELFF. As DNA, the CDR3 is TGTGCCAGCAGCTCGCTGGCTACGGCTAACACCGGGGAGCTGTTTTTT. The rearrangement links TRBV7-2 to TRBJ2-2; D is unclear. Trimming took 4 bases from V and 2 from J, leaving 14 bases between them. This CDR3 has 16 amino acids. CDR1 is SGHTA and CDR2 is FQGNSA in the germline V gene.

This clonotype was recorded a few times. The chain employs TRBV20-1 and TRBJ1-5; D not certain. The germline gives CDR1 DFQATT, CDR2 SNEGSKA (reference sequence). V was trimmed by 2 bases and J by 4 bases, leaving 6 bases between them. The CDR3 has 12 residues. CDR3 nucleotide sequence: TGCAGTGCTAGATCCGGGAATCAGCCCCAGCATTTT. Amino acid sequence: CSARSGNQPQHF.

This clonotype turned up a few times. The V and J genes are TRBV28 and TRBJ2-1; 9 bases fit TRBD2. V trimming: 11 bases; J trimming: 7 bases; junction bases outside the gene matches: 6. This CDR3 contains 12 residues. The germline V gene encodes CDR1 MDHEN and CDR2 SYDVKM. The CDR3 sequence: CAARTSENEQFF. For the CDR3, the DNA is TGTGCCGCCCGGACTAGCGAGAATGAGCAGTTCTTC.

This clonotype was seen a handful of times. The rearrangement joins TRBV12-3 or TRBV12-4 to TRBJ2-3; D is possibly TRBD1 (6 bases). Deletions cut 5 bases from V and 5 bases from J, with 20 bases between. The CDR3 sequence is 16 residues long. CDR3 DNA: TGTGCCAGCAGTACAATAACAGGGATGGGTGGAGATACGCAGTATTTT. Translation gives CASSTITGMGGDTQYF.

About this clonotype itself: The junction departs from germline at one end; a sequencing error may be responsible. The chain employs TRBV14 and TRBJ2-1; TRBD2 is a possible D gene (6 bases). The germline gives CDR1 SGHDN, CDR2 FVKESK. This CDR3 spans 16 amino acids. Here the CDR3 reads CAGSPRRGSSYNEQFF. DNA of the CDR3: TGTGCCGGCAGCCCGCGGCGGGGTAGCTCCTACAATGAGCAGTTCTTC.

This rearrangement joins TRBV18 to TRBJ2-1, with D maybe TRBD1 (6 bases). V lost 3 bases, J lost 6 bases, and 9 bases lay in between. The CDR3 consists of 13 residues. Germline V CDR1 and CDR2: KGHSH, LQKENI. The CDR3 region is CASSPEGVNEQFF. CDR3 in DNA: TGTGCCAGCTCACCCGAGGGGGTCAATGAGCAGTTCTTC.

This clonotype occurred a few times. V is TRBV7-2 and J is TRBJ1-3, with D uncertain. Looked up from germline, CDR1 is SGHTA and CDR2 is FQGNSA. The CDR3 contains 15 residues. The ends were cut back, 3 bases at V and 0 bases at J, with 9 bases in the middle. This CDR3 is CASSLITHSGNTIYF. The CDR3 region has the DNA TGTGCCAGCAGCTTGATAACCCACTCTGGAAACACCATATATTTT. Full variable domain (rest looked up from reference TRBV7-2 and TRBJ1-3): GAGVSQSPSNKVTEKGKDVELRCDPISGHTALYWYRQSLGQGLEFLIYFQGNSAPDKSGLPSDRFSAERTGGSVSTLTIQRTQQEDSAVYLCASSLITHSGNTIYFGEGSWLTVV.

This clonotype has only a few counts. This chain joins TRBV12-3 or TRBV12-4 and TRBJ2-1; TRBD2 aligns across 11 bases. Trimming cost V 6 bases and J 5 bases; bases outside gene matches: 6. The CDR3 runs to 15 residues. The CDR3 reads CASRSGTSGNNEQFF. The CDR3 nucleotides are TGTGCCAGCAGATCGGGGACTAGCGGAAACAATGAGCAGTTCTTC.

This clonotype was picked up a small number of times. The rearrangement uses TRBV20-1 and TRBJ2-5, with TRBD1 as a possible D gene (6 bases). The V gene's germline CDR1 is DFQATT and CDR2 SNEGSKA (reference sequence). V gave up 2 bases and J gave up 2 bases, with 9 bases separating them. The CDR3 has 13 amino acids. The CDR3 DNA reads TGCAGTGCTAGAAGGACAGCACAAGAGACCCAGTACTTC. It is translated as CSARRTAQETQYF.

The gene calls are TRBV6-2 or TRBV6-3 and TRBJ1-1, with 8 bases fitting TRBD1. Germline CDR1 and CDR2: MNHEY and SVGEGT. The CDR3 extends over 13 amino acids. The V and J ends lost 1 base and 10 bases, in that order; junction bases with no gene match: 5. CDR3 region: CASSYYRGMGAFF. As DNA, the CDR3 is TGTGCCAGCAGTTACTACAGGGGGATGGGAGCTTTCTTT.

A few counts support this clonotype. CDR3 DNA sequence: TGTGCCAGCTCACCTGGGATTTGGGTGGATAGCACAGATACGCAGTATTTT. This encodes CASSPGIWVDSTDTQYF. This chain joins TRBV18 and TRBJ2-3; D remains ambiguous. V was pared by 3 bases and J by 0 bases, with 16 bases between. CDR3 length equals 17 residues. CDR1 is KGHSH and CDR2 is LQKENI in the germline V gene. The full variable domain, rest sourced from reference TRBV18 and TRBJ2-3, is NAGVMQNPRHLVRRRGQEARLRCSPMKGHSHVYWYRQLPEEGLKFMVYLQKENIIDESGMPKERFSAEFPKEGPSILRIQQVVRGDSAAYFCASSPGIWVDSTDTQYFGPGTRLTVL.

This rearrangement joins TRBV5-1 to TRBJ2-2; D assignment may be TRBD1 or TRBD2 (6 bases each). This CDR3 spans 15 amino acids. Trimming shortened V by 0 bases and J by 8 bases, and 14 bases separated the two germline ends. The germline V gene has CDR1 SGHRS and CDR2 YFSETQ. CDR3 region: CASSLVPGANGELFF. The DNA for the CDR3 is TGCGCCAGCAGCTTGGTGCCGGGGGCTAATGGGGAGCTGTTTTTT. The whole variable domain, filled in from reference TRBV5-1 and TRBJ2-2, reads KAGVTQTPRYLIKTRGQQVTLSCSPISGHRSVSWYQQTPGQGLQFLFEYFSETQRNKGNFPGRFSGRQFSNSRSEMNVSTLELGDSALYLCASSLVPGANGELFFGEGSRLTVL.

This rearrangement joins TRBV7-2 to TRBJ2-7, with D tentatively TRBD2 (6 bases). Per germline, CDR1 SGHTA and CDR2 FQGNSA. The CDR3 spans 15 residues. V was pared by 5 bases and J by 4 bases, with 18 bases between. The CDR3 loop reads CASSDSPRGTYEQYF. The CDR3 coding sequence is TGTGCCAGCAGCGACAGCCCTCGCGGGACGTACGAGCAGTACTTC.